The next 8 T cell receptor beta chains were all read from a single sample in a study of blood T cell repertoires in COVID-19. The method was immunoSEQ multiplex PCR; TCRdb's version includes in-frame clones alone and lacks a portion of them. Among around 140,000 clones listed, about 83% were seen once. Sequenced sample: peripheral blood. Receptors were obtained from a man aged 25 to 45 with COVID-19, enrolled during active disease.

The chain joins TRBV11-2 to TRBJ1-2, with D unclear. CDR1 is SGHAT and CDR2 is FQNNGV in the germline V gene. This CDR3 contains 11 residues. V gave up 1 base and J gave up 6 bases, with 3 bases separating them. The CDR3 sequence: CASSLADGYTF. The DNA for the CDR3 is TGTGCCAGCAGCTTAGCGGATGGCTACACCTTC.

The V gene is TRBV5-6, the J gene TRBJ2-7, with D possibly matching TRBD2 (6 bases). The V end was cut by 3 bases, the J end by 4 bases, with 14 bases between. CDR3 length equals 14 residues. The germline gives CDR1 SGHDT, CDR2 YYEEEE. The CDR3 DNA follows: TGTGCCAGCAGCTCCGGACTATCTGGGTACGAGCAGTACTTC. This translates into CASSSGLSGYEQYF.

The V and J genes are TRBV16 and TRBJ2-1; 13 nucleotides align to TRBD2. Germline V lookup: CDR1 KGHSY, CDR2 FQNENV. V shed 3 bases, J shed 4 bases, and the junction held 9 bases outside the gene matches. The CDR3 consists of 18 residues. The CDR3 DNA reads as TGTGCCAGCAGCCACGGGGGCGGGACTAGCGGGACGTACAATGAGCAGTTCTTC. This translates into CASSHGGGTSGTYNEQFF.

This clone appeared once. The chain carries TRBV4-3 and TRBJ2-7; 10 positions agree with TRBD2. J was trimmed by 2 bases and V by 3 bases; bases with no gene match: 4. The length of the CDR3 is 15 residues. Germline V gene data show CDR1 as LGHNA and CDR2 as YSLEER. The CDR3 DNA follows: TGCGCCAGCAGCCAGGACCTAGCGGGAGCCTACGAGCAGTACTTC. Encoded protein: CASSQDLAGAYEQYF.

This chain uses TRBV29-1 with TRBJ2-1, with 8 bases matching TRBD1. J lost 7 bases, V lost 6 bases, and 11 bases had no gene match. The CDR3 runs 14 residues. Germline V gene sequence: CDR1 SQVTM, CDR2 ANQGSEA. CDR3 in amino acids: CSVTGQGWQNEQFF. The CDR3 DNA is TGCAGCGTGACTGGACAGGGCTGGCAGAATGAGCAGTTCTTC.

The V and J genes are TRBV3-1 (or the pseudogene TRBV3-2) and TRBJ2-3; a weak D match, TRBD2 (6 bases). Germline V gives CDR1 LGHDT, CDR2 YNNKEL (reference sequence). This CDR3 contains 16 residues. V was pared by 0 bases and J by 3 bases, with 13 bases between. The CDR3 sequence is CASSQEGGGGTDTQYF. The DNA for the CDR3 is TGTGCCAGCAGCCAAGAGGGGGGTGGTGGGACAGATACGCAGTATTTT.

The rearrangement joins TRBV7-9 to TRBJ2-1; D possibly corresponds to TRBD2 (6 bases). V gave up 8 bases and J gave up 1 base, with 21 bases separating them. The CDR3 runs 17 residues. Germline V lookup: CDR1 SEHNR, CDR2 FQNEAQ (reference sequence). CDR3 bases: TGTGCCAGCGGGACTTGGGGGAGCCCCCGGTCCTACAATGAGCAGTTCTTC. Translation: CASGTWGSPRSYNEQFF.

CDR3 loop: CASGLQGNTEAFF. The CDR3 region has the DNA TGTGCCAGCGGGTTACAGGGGAACACTGAAGCTTTCTTT. This chain uses TRBV28 with TRBJ1-1; the D gene is possibly TRBD1 (6 bases). V was trimmed by 8 bases and J by 1 base, leaving 11 bases between them. Germline V gives CDR1 MDHEN, CDR2 SYDVKM. The CDR3 sequence is 13 residues long. Together with reference TRBV28 and TRBJ1-1, the CDR3 gives the full variable domain: DVKVTQSSRYLVKRTGEKVFLECVQDMDHENMFWYRQDPGLGLRLIYFSYDVKMKEKGDIPEGYSVSREKKERFSLILESASTNQTSMYLCASGLQGNTEAFFGQGTRLTVV.